This is a list of T cell receptor beta chains from one sample in a study of cytomegalovirus exposure and HLA in healthy donors. Profiling relied on immunoSEQ multiplex PCR, and the TCRdb table lists in-frame clones only, not all of them. Of approximately 70,000 clones in the sample, around three quarters were seen once. Sequencing was performed on PBMCs. Every receptor here comes from a woman between 50 and 59 years old in good health and CMV-seropositive. The CDR3 runs from the conserved cysteine through the conserved F or W. The order of the fields is J gene, V gene, D gene, clone size, CDR3 DNA, CDR3 protein. A D gene is named only where the DNA matches it firmly. Not all rows give a size; the values are once, few, many and, for expanded clones, a class.

>TRBJ2-1|TRBV14|TRBD2|NA
TGTGCCAGCAGCCGAATAGCGGGGAGCTCCTACAATGAGCAGTTCTTC
CASSRIAGSSYNEQFF
>TRBJ1-2|TRBV7-9|TRBD1|NA
TGTGCCAGCAGCTCGGGACAGGGCAAGGGCTACACCTTC
CASSSGQGKGYTF
>TRBJ1-1|TRBV5-6|NA|few
TGTGCCAGCAGCTTGGTGGAGAGGATGAACACTGAAGCTTTCTTT
CASSLVERMNTEAFF
>TRBJ2-3|TRBV7-2|TRBD2|NA
TGTGCCAGCAGCTTAGGGGCTAGCGGGAGTGGGACAGATACGCAGTATTTT
CASSLGASGSGTDTQYF
>TRBJ1-1|TRBV27|TRBD1|once
TGTGCCAGTCGACAGGGAGGAGACACTGAAGCTTTCTTT
CASRQGGDTEAFF
>TRBJ1-5|TRBV2|TRBD1|few
TGTGCCAGCAGCTGGGGGACAGGGGATCAGCCCCAGCATTTT
CASSWGTGDQPQHF
>TRBJ1-2|TRBV28|NA|NA
TGTGCCAGCAAAATAGGGGGGGCTAACTATGGCTACACCTTC
CASKIGGANYGYTF
>TRBJ1-2|TRBV28|NA|NA
TGTGCCATCAGACAGTCCTATGGCTACACCTTC
CAIRQSYGYTF
>TRBJ2-3|TRBV7-9|TRBD2|few
TGTGCCAGCAGCTCGGTAGCGGGAGGCCCGGAGACGCAGTATTTT
CASSSVAGGPETQYF
>TRBJ1-5|TRBV6-5|TRBD1|NA
TGTGCCAGCAGTTACTCCCACGGGACAGGGAATCAGCCCCAGCATTTT
CASSYSHGTGNQPQHF
>TRBJ2-1|TRBV10-3|TRBD2|NA
TGTGCCATCAAGGGGGTAGCGGGAGAGCAGAACTCCTACAATGAGCAGTTCTTC
CAIKGVAGEQNSYNEQFF
>TRBJ2-1|TRBV10-3|TRBD1|few
TGTGCCATCAGATCCGGGACAGACGGGTATAATGAGCAGTTCTTC
CAIRSGTDGYNEQFF
>TRBJ1-1|TRBV27|NA|once
TGTGCCAGCAGGCCGGTTGGAGGAAGCGGACGAACTGAAGCTTTCTTT
CASRPVGGSGRTEAFF
>TRBJ2-2|TRBV19|TRBD2|NA
TGTGCCAGTAGTAAGGGACTAGGGATAAACACCGGGGAGCTGTTTTTT
CASSKGLGINTGELFF
>TRBJ2-3|TRBV25-1|NA|NA
TGTGCCAGCAGTGGAAACAGGGGAGGTGGAGATACGCAGTATTTT
CASSGNRGGGDTQYF
>TRBJ1-1|TRBV9|NA|NA
TGTGCCAGCAGTCGAGCCCTCGACACTGAAGCTTTCTTT
CASSRALDTEAFF
>TRBJ2-3|TRBV7-2|TRBD2|few
TGTGCCAGCAGCTTAGTAGCGGGGGGTCGGGGAGATACGCAGTATTTT
CASSLVAGGRGDTQYF
>TRBJ1-2|TRBV4-3|NA|NA
TGCGCCAGCAGCCAAGATCAATCTTTCGCGGGGAGAGGCTACACCTTC
CASSQDQSFAGRGYTF
>TRBJ2-1|TRBV11-1|NA|NA
TGTGCCAGCAGATCCAGCGGGCCCAATGAGCAGTTCTTC
CASRSSGPNEQFF
>TRBJ1-1|TRBV10-3|NA|NA
TGTGCCATCAGTGAGCCCGACGGAGCGGTGAACACTGAAGCTTTCTTT
CAISEPDGAVNTEAFF
>TRBJ2-7|TRBV5-6|NA|NA
TGTGCCAGCAGCTTGATCCGGGGGACAGTGGCTCGGGGCGAGCAGTACTTC
CASSLIRGTVARGEQYF
>TRBJ2-5|TRBV10-3|NA|NA
TGTGCCATCAGTGATCTCGAGACAGGATTGGGAGAGACCCAGTACTTC
CAISDLETGLGETQYF
>TRBJ1-4|TRBV4-3|NA|NA
TGCGCCAGCAGCCAAAATACCGCCCAGGGTGAAAAACTGTTTTTT
CASSQNTAQGEKLFF
>TRBJ1-4|TRBV6-4|NA|NA
TGTGCCAGCAGTCCCAAAAACGGTAATGAAAAACTGTTTTTT
CASSPKNGNEKLFF
>TRBJ1-2|TRBV19|NA|NA
TGTGCCAGTAAAAACAGGCTTAACTATGGCTACACCTTC
CASKNRLNYGYTF
>TRBJ2-7|TRBV6-5|NA|NA
TGTGCCAGCAGGCTGACAAGCCTGTCCTACGAGCAGTACTTC
CASRLTSLSYEQYF
>TRBJ2-2|TRBV6-5|NA|NA
TGTGCCAGCAGTGTGAGAGGGTACACCGGGGAGCTGTTTTTT
CASSVRGYTGELFF
>TRBJ1-5|TRBV4-3|TRBD1|NA
TGCGCCAGCAGCCAAGGACAGGGAAATCAGCCCCAGCATTTT
CASSQGQGNQPQHF